The 4 T cell receptor beta chains listed next were all sequenced from one sample in a study of regulatory T cells in long-lasting Graves disease. Assembly of TCR beta libraries relied on iRepertoire HTBI primers together with Arm-PCR of CDR3 regions. One entry per CDR3 protein results from TCRdb running MiXCR on the multiplex PCR reads. The sample gives under 700,000 distinct CDR3 sequences, 15% to 20% of which show up once; just under 25% is in the top ten. Stated time point: newly diagnosed GD, antithyroid drugs for less than 3 months. Generation of the TCR library employed RNA extracted from PBMCs. This same sample was also taken into another study, of T cells in Graves' hyperthyroidism and ophthalmopathy.

The sample consisted of peripheral blood mononuclear cells (PBMCs), taken at new diagnosis, from a patient treated with antithyroid drugs. The source is a woman aged 35 to 60 with Graves disease.

This clonotype was counted ten times or more. V and J are TRBV5-1 and TRBJ2-7; perhaps D is TRBD1 or TRBD2 (6 bases each). V was pared by 5 bases and J by 2 bases, with 14 bases between. This CDR3 comprises 14 residues. Germline V lookup: CDR1 SGHRS, CDR2 YFSETQ. CDR3 nucleotides: TGCGCCAGCAGTCGGTCTGGGGGGCCCTACGAGCAGTACTTC. Its translation: CASSRSGGPYEQYF.

This clonotype appeared a few times. Here the CDR3 reads CASSQDQTSGGFNEQFF. CDR3 DNA: TGCGCCAGCAGCCAAGATCAAACTAGCGGGGGGTTCAATGAGCAGTTCTTC. The chain is built from TRBV4-1 and TRBJ2-1, with 12 bases fitting TRBD2. J gave up 6 bases and V 0 bases, and 6 bases lay outside the gene matches. This CDR3 region has 17 residues. Germline V gene lookup returns CDR1 MGHRA and CDR2 YSYEKL.

This rearrangement joins TRBV6-2 or TRBV6-3 to TRBJ1-6; no clear D gene. The CDR3 extends over 14 amino acids. Trimming took off 0 bases at V and 6 bases at J, with 6 bases between the two ends. The germline CDR1 and CDR2 sequences are MNHEY and SVGEGT. Here the CDR3 reads CASSYSLPNSPLHF. As DNA, the CDR3 is TGTGCCAGCAGTTACTCCCTGCCTAATTCACCCCTCCACTTT.

In its sample, this clonotype was seen many times. V gene TRBV18 combines with J gene TRBJ1-1; D not resolved. The CDR3 covers 13 residues. V lost 8 bases to trimming and J lost 1 base, with 11 bases between them. Germline values: CDR1 KGHSH, CDR2 LQKENI. In nucleotides, the CDR3 is TGTGCCAGCAGCCCACCCAGGAACACTGAAGCTTTCTTT. It is translated as CASSPPRNTEAFF.